What follows are 3 T cell receptor beta chains derived from one specimen sequenced in a study of blood T cell repertoires in COVID-19. The method was immunoSEQ multiplex PCR; TCRdb's version includes in-frame clones alone and lacks a portion of them. Counted here are hundreds of thousands of clones, roughly 84% occurring once; the ten biggest clones make up 27%. The sequenced sample was peripheral blood. Every receptor here comes from a man aged 35 to 55 with acute or convalescent COVID-19.

The rearrangement uses TRBV11-1 and TRBJ1-2; D gene uncertain. CDR1 SGHAT and CDR2 FQDESV come from the germline V gene (reference sequence). Trimming took 1 base from V and 3 from J, leaving 9 bases between them. This CDR3 has 14 residues. In nucleotides, the CDR3 is TGTGCCAGCAGCTTAGATGGCCGGGACTATGGCTACACCTTC. Protein sequence: CASSLDGRDYGYTF.

This chain uses TRBV30 with TRBJ1-2, with 9 bases aligning to TRBD1. The CDR3 is 16 amino acids. V dropped 3 bases and J dropped 2; count of bases not matched to a gene: 10. Germline values: CDR1 GTSNPN, CDR2 SVGIG (reference sequence). CDR3 coding DNA: TGTGCCTGGAGCGTTCCCCGGACAGGGGTAAACTATGGCTACACCTTC. Translation: CAWSVPRTGVNYGYTF. The full variable domain, completed using reference TRBV30 and TRBJ1-2, is SQTIHQWPATLVQPVGSPLSLECTVEGTSNPNLYWYRQAAGRGLQLLFYSVGIGQISSEVPQNLSASRPQDRQFILSSKKLLLSDSGFYLCAWSVPRTGVNYGYTFGSGTRLTVV.

The CDR3 protein is CASFSSPGTSGTHEQFF. The CDR3 nucleotides read TGTGCCAGTTTTTCGTCTCCCGGGACTAGCGGAACCCATGAGCAGTTCTTC. The V gene is TRBV19, the J gene TRBJ2-1; 11 positions agree with TRBD2. With 8 bases clipped from V and 8 bases from J, the junction kept 17 bases outside the gene matches. The CDR3 totals 17 residues. The germline V gene has CDR1 LNHDA and CDR2 SQIVND (reference sequence).